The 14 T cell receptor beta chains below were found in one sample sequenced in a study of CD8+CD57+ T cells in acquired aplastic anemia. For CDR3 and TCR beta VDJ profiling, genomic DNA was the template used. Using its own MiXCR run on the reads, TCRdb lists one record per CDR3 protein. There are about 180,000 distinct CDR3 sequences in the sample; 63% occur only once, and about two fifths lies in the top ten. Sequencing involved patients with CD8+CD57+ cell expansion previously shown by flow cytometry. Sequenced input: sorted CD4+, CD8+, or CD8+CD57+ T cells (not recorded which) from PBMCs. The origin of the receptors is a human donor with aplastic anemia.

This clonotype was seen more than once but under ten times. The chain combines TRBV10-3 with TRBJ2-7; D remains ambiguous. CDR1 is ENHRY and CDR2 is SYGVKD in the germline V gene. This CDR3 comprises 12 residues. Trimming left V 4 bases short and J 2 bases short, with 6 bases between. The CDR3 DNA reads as TGTGCCATCAGTGCCGGAACCTACGAGCAGTACTTC. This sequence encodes CAISAGTYEQYF.

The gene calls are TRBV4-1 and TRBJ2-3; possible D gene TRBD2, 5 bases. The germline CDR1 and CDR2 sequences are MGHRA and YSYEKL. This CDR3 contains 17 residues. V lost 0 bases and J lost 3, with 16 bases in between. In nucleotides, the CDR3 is TGCGCCAGCAGCCAAGAGGGGTCGGGAAGTACGACAGATACGCAGTATTTT. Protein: CASSQEGSGSTTDTQYF.

CDR3 sequence: CSAHRASTYEQYF. The CDR3 nucleotides are TGCAGTGCACACCGGGCCAGCACCTACGAGCAGTACTTC. V gene TRBV20-1 combines with J gene TRBJ2-7, with no clear D. V was cut by 6 bases and J by 2 bases, with 14 bases left in between. Per germline, CDR1 DFQATT and CDR2 SNEGSKA (reference sequence). The CDR3 totals 13 residues.

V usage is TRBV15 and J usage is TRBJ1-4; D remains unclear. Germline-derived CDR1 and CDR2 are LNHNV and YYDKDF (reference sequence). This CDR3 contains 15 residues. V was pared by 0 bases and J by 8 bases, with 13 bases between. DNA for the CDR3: TGTGCCACCAGCAGAGATGGGAGGGTTCAAGAAAAACTGTTTTTT. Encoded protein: CATSRDGRVQEKLFF.

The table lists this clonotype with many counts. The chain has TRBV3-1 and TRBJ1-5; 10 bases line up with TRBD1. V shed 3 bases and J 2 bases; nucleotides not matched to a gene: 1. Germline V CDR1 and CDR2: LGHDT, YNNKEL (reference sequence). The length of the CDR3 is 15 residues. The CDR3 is CASSQGTGGNQPQHF. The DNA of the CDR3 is TGTGCCAGCAGCCAGGGGACAGGGGGCAATCAGCCCCAGCATTTT.

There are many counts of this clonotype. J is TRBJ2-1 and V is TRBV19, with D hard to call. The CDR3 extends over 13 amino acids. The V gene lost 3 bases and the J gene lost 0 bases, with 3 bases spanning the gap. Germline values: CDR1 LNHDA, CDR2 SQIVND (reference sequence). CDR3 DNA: TGTGCCAGTAGTATGAGCTCCTACAATGAGCAGTTCTTC. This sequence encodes CASSMSSYNEQFF.

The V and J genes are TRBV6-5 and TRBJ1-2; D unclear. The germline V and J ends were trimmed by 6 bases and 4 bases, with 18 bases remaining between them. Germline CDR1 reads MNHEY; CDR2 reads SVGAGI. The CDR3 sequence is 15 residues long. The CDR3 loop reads CASSRVAGRSYGYTF. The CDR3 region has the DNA TGTGCCAGCAGCCGAGTAGCCGGGAGATCCTATGGCTACACCTTC.

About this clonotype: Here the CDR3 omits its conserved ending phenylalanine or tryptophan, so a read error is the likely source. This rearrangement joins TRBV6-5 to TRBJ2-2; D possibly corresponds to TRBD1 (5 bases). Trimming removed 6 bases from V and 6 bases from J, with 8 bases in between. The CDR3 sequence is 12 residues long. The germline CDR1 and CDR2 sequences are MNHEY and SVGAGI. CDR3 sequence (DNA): TGTGCCAGCAGCCAGGGCTCCGGGGAGCTGTTTTGT. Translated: CASSQGSGELFC.

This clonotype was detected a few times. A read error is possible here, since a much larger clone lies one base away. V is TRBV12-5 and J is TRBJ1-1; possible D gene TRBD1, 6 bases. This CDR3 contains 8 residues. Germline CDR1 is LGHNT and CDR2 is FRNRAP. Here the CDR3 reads CAGGQGIF. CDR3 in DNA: TGTGCTGGAGGGCAGGGGATCTTT.

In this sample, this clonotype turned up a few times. The CDR3 DNA follows: TGTGCCAGCAGTGAACCGGGACAGGGGTTATTCTCTGGGGCCAACGTCCTGACTTTC. The encoded protein is CASSEPGQGLFSGANVLTF. V gene TRBV2 combines with J gene TRBJ2-6; 10 bases are a match to TRBD1. With V trimmed by 2 bases and J by 0 bases, 7 bases remained unmatched. Germline CDR1 is SNHLY and CDR2 is FYNNEI. CDR3 size: 19 residues.

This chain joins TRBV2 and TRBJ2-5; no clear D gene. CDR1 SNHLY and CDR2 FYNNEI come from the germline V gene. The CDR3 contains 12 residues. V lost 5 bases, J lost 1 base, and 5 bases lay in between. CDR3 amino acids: CASSIGQETQYF. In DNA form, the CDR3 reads TGTGCCAGCAGTATCGGCCAAGAGACCCAGTACTTC.

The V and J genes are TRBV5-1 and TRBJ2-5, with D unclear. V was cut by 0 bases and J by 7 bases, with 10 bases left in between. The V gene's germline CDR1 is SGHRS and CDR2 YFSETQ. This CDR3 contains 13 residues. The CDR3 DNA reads TGCGCCAGCAGCTTGGAACCCGTGGGGACCCAGTACTTC. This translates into CASSLEPVGTQYF.

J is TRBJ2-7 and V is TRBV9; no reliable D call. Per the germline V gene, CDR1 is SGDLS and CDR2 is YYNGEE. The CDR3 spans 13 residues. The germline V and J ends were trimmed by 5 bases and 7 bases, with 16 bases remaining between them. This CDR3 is CASRGGLDNEQYF. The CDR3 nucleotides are TGTGCCAGCAGGGGTGGCCTTGACAATGAGCAGTACTTC. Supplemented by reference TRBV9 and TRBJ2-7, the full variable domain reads DSGVTQTPKHLITATGQRVTLRCSPRSGDLSVYWYQQSLDQGLQFLIQYYNGEERAKGNILERFSAQQFPDLHSELNLSSLELGDSALYFCASRGGLDNEQYFGPGTRLTVT.

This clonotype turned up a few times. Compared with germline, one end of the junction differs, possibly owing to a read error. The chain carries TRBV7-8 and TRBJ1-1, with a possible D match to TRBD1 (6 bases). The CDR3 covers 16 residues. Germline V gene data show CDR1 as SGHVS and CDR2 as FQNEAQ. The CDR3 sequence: CASSPSLGRGKTEAFF. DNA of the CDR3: TGCGCCAGCAGCCCATCTCTGGGCAGGGGAAAAACTGAAGCTTTCTTT. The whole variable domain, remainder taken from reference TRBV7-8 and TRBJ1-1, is GAGVSQSPRYKVAKRGQDVALRCDPISGHVSLFWYQQALGQGPEFLTYFQNEAQLDKSGLPSDRFFAERPEGSVSTLKIQRTQQEDSAVYLCASSPSLGRGKTEAFFGQGTRLTVV.